Listed here is a single T cell receptor (beta chain). Its antigen is as yet unknown. With 60 Vbeta and 13 Jbeta primers, the PCR was carried out. Generated by immunoSEQ multiplex PCR, the TCRdb table keeps only in-frame clones and is missing some. There are 110,000 to 150,000 clones in the sample; around three quarters occur only once, and about 1.8% lies in the top ten. These data belong to a study of cytomegalovirus exposure and HLA in healthy donors. General study results and limits: V segments that were indistinguishable, TRBV6-2 and TRBV6-3 among them, were omitted from analysis. The study assumed roughly uniform donor sequencing depth for presence/absence analyses. The classifier, whose performance was assessed in both the original and validation cohorts, reportedly diagnosed cytomegalovirus status with high specificity and sensitivity. A later analysis linked a missense variant in DCLRE1C to the trimming of TCR beta V and J genes.

Germline V lookup: CDR1 SGHKS, CDR2 YYEKEE (reference sequence). The V and J ends lost 1 base and 2 bases respectively, with 4 bases between them. This CDR3 spans 12 amino acids. The V call is TRBV5-5, the J call TRBJ2-7; D is undetermined. The source material was PBMCs. The TCR originated in a woman in her forties in good health and CMV-seronegative. DNA of the CDR3: TGTGCCAGCAGCTTGTCGGCCTACGAGCAGTACTTC. Its protein product is CASSLSAYEQYF.